A single sample is the source of the 9 T cell receptor beta chains below, sequenced in a study of OX40 agonist ivuxolimab in advanced cancers. Generated by immunoSEQ multiplex PCR, the TCRdb table keeps only in-frame clones and is missing some. The table records tens of thousands of clones, around 81% of them present only once. Specimen: CD4+ or CD8+ T cells sorted from blood, collected in a trial of the OX40 agonist ivuxolimab. These receptors all stem from an adult with an advanced solid tumor such as melanoma, head and neck, liver or kidney cancer.

CDR3 in amino acids: CASSLAGATDTQYF. DNA for the CDR3: TGCGCCAGCAGCTTGGCTGGGGCCACAGATACGCAGTATTTT. The genes are TRBV5-1 and TRBJ2-3; possible D gene TRBD1, 5 bases. Germline assignment: CDR1 SGHRS and CDR2 YFSETQ. The ends were cut back, 0 bases at V and 2 bases at J, with 7 bases in the middle. This CDR3 region has 14 residues. Together with reference TRBV5-1 and TRBJ2-3, the CDR3 gives the full variable domain: KAGVTQTPRYLIKTRGQQVTLSCSPISGHRSVSWYQQTPGQGLQFLFEYFSETQRNKGNFPGRFSGRQFSNSRSEMNVSTLELGDSALYLCASSLAGATDTQYFGPGTRLTVL.

The CDR3 coding sequence is TGTGCCAGCAGTTTAAATGGGAGAGGCACTGAAGCTTTCTTT. It is translated as CASSLNGRGTEAFF. The V and J genes are TRBV27 and TRBJ1-1; D unclear. CDR3 length equals 14 residues. Germline assignment: CDR1 MNHEY and CDR2 SMNVEV (reference sequence). V was cut by 2 bases and J by 4 bases, with 11 bases left in between.

For this clone: Other DNA sequences in the sample encode the same CDR3. This rearrangement joins TRBV7-2 to TRBJ2-3, with 7 bases that match TRBD2. Germline V CDR1 and CDR2: SGHTA, FQGNSA. The CDR3 is 14 residues long. The V segment lost 1 base and the J segment 4 bases; nucleotides outside the gene matches: 2. CDR3 nucleotide sequence: TGTGCCAGCAGCTTAGGGGGAGGGCCAGATACGCAGTATTTT. It is translated as CASSLGGGPDTQYF.

The V call is TRBV2, the J call TRBJ2-7; tentatively, D is TRBD2 (5 bases). V lost 4 bases and J lost 6, with 13 bases in between. CDR1 and CDR2 (germline): SNHLY, FYNNEI. This CDR3 contains 13 residues. For the CDR3, the DNA is TGTGCCAGCAGTGTGAGGGATTCGGGCGAGCAGTACTTC. It codes for CASSVRDSGEQYF.

The chain carries TRBV5-1 and TRBJ1-1; 7 nucleotides line up with TRBD1. The junction had 5 bases not matched to a gene; V was cut back by 6 bases and J by 0 bases. The germline V gene has CDR1 SGHRS and CDR2 YFSETQ. There are 14 residues in the CDR3. The CDR3 coding sequence is TGCGCCAGCAAAGACAGGGAAGTGAACACTGAAGCTTTCTTT. It encodes CASKDREVNTEAFF.

The chain uses TRBV5-4 and TRBJ2-5; D not resolved. V lost 0 bases, J lost 3 bases, and 6 bases lay in between. Germline CDR1 SGHNT, CDR2 YYREEE (reference sequence). CDR3 size: 13 residues. CDR3 protein: CASSLGREETQYF. The CDR3 DNA follows: TGTGCCAGCAGCTTGGGTAGGGAAGAGACCCAGTACTTC.

The chain links TRBV5-1 to TRBJ2-2; 9 nucleotides line up with TRBD1. The CDR3 extends over 14 amino acids. V dropped 8 bases and J dropped 4; count of bases not matched to a gene: 6. The germline V gene encodes CDR1 SGHRS and CDR2 YFSETQ. CDR3 residues: CASGTGITTGELFF. CDR3 DNA: TGCGCCAGTGGGACAGGGATTACCACCGGGGAGCTGTTTTTT.

The chain couples TRBV29-1 to TRBJ2-5; D gene uncertain. The CDR3 totals 14 residues. V lost 3 bases, J lost 9 bases, and 20 bases lay in between. Germline V gene lookup returns CDR1 SQVTM and CDR2 ANQGSEA. The CDR3 reads CSVDAIKDPAAQYF. Here the CDR3 DNA reads TGCAGCGTTGACGCTATAAAGGACCCTGCGGCCCAGTACTTC.

The chain carries TRBV6-5 and TRBJ1-2; D might be TRBD1 (5 bases). The V and J ends lost 4 bases and 4 bases respectively, with 16 bases between them. Germline V gene lookup returns CDR1 MNHEY and CDR2 SVGAGI. The CDR3 length is 15 residues. The CDR3 sequence is CASSSHSGGGYGYTF. DNA for the CDR3: TGTGCCAGCAGTTCCCACTCGGGGGGAGGCTATGGCTACACCTTC.